Sequencing of this TCR beta chain was carried out in a study of blood T cell repertoires in COVID-19. On the study more broadly: Samples taken during acute and convalescent COVID-19 were collected in the United States, Italy and Spain. PBMCs, B-cell-depleted T cells, or T cells provided the cDNA or gDNA that made up the material.

V was pared by 0 bases and J by 5 bases, with 7 bases between. Germline CDR1 and CDR2: ENHRY and SYGVKD. This CDR3 has 13 residues. The authors' processing: Reference gene primer amplification gave estimated nucleated cell counts. Clones were read by immunoSEQ multiplex PCR, and TCRdb kept only the in-frame ones, dropping some. D and trimming were read from the DNA, whereas the V and J calls and clone size are those reported in that table. The repertoire holds roughly 290,000 clones, approximately 89% seen once, with around 12% in the top ten. The chain links TRBV10-3 to TRBJ1-1; D unresolved. This TCR derives from a woman aged 60-75 years with acute or convalescent COVID-19. The sequencing input was peripheral blood. This CDR3 is CAISESRRTEAFF. The CDR3 DNA reads as TGTGCCATCAGTGAGTCGAGGAGGACTGAAGCTTTCTTT.